The 15 T cell receptor beta chains presented below share a single source sample, sequenced in a study of blood T cell repertoires in COVID-19. Generated by immunoSEQ multiplex PCR, the TCRdb table keeps only in-frame clones and is missing some. The table includes fewer than 50,000 clones, roughly 90% detected once. Sequencing input: peripheral blood. The receptors come from a man aged 60 to 75 with active or convalescent COVID-19.

The gene calls are TRBV6-2 or TRBV6-3 and TRBJ1-5; D unresolved. CDR3 length: 13 amino acids. The V end lost 2 bases, the J end lost 7 bases, and 9 bases lay between the germline ends. The germline CDR1 and CDR2 sequences are MNHEY and SVGEGT. In DNA, the CDR3 is TGTGCCAGCAGTTACAGGGAGGGACAGCCCCAGCATTTT. It translates to CASSYREGQPQHF.

The chain joins TRBV5-6 to TRBJ1-3; D remains unclear. The germline gives CDR1 SGHDT, CDR2 YYEEEE. The V gene lost 2 bases and the J gene lost 0 bases, with 12 bases spanning the gap. The CDR3 is 16 residues long. Here the CDR3 reads CASSFGLGSSGNTIYF. The CDR3, as DNA: TGTGCCAGCAGCTTCGGACTTGGGAGCTCTGGAAACACCATATATTTT.

The chain has TRBV19 and TRBJ2-7; tentatively, D is TRBD1 (5 bases). Germline loops: CDR1 LNHDA, CDR2 SQIVND (reference sequence). V shed 1 base and J shed 5 bases, with 21 bases lying between them. The CDR3 spans 17 residues. The CDR3 sequence: CASSIVVGRDRRHEQYF. The CDR3, as DNA: TGTGCCAGTAGTATAGTGGTAGGTCGAGACAGACGCCACGAGCAGTACTTC.

The chain has TRBV28 and TRBJ2-3, with 7 nucleotides matching TRBD2. Germline V lookup: CDR1 MDHEN, CDR2 SYDVKM. Trimming removed 8 bases from V and 0 bases from J; junction bases left unmatched: 2. This CDR3 region has 13 residues. The CDR3 reads CASLSGSTDTQYF. For the CDR3, the DNA is TGTGCCAGCCTTAGCGGGAGCACAGATACGCAGTATTTT.

This rearrangement joins TRBV19 to TRBJ2-1; TRBD2 agrees at 8 bases. There are 15 residues in the CDR3. Trimming removed 4 bases from V and 5 bases from J; junction bases left unmatched: 7. In germline, CDR1 is LNHDA, CDR2 SQIVND (reference sequence). As DNA, the CDR3 is TGTGCCAGTAGTAGCTGGCGTAGCGGGAACAATGAGCAGTTCTTC. Translated, it gives CASSSWRSGNNEQFF.

This sequence joins TRBV7-8 and TRBJ2-7; 7 bases are shared with TRBD1. Germline V CDR1 and CDR2: SGHVS, FQNEAQ. Trimming cost V 5 bases and J 6 bases; bases outside gene matches: 7. CDR3 length: 13 amino acids. This chain's CDR3 is CASSGTAPREQYF. In nucleotides, the CDR3 is TGTGCCAGCAGCGGGACAGCACCACGCGAGCAGTACTTC.

The chain employs TRBV2 and TRBJ2-1; 7 bases are shared with TRBD2. V lost 8 bases, J lost 6 bases, and 10 bases stayed unmatched. This CDR3 is 14 amino acids long. Germline lookup yields CDR1 SNHLY and CDR2 FYNNEI. CDR3 sequence reads: CASAGLGAGNEQFF. The CDR3 nucleotides read TGTGCCAGCGCCGGACTAGGGGCTGGCAATGAGCAGTTCTTC. Looking up the rest from reference TRBV2 and TRBJ2-1 gives the full variable domain: EPEVTQTPSHQVTQMGQEVILRCVPISNHLYFYWYRQILGQKVEFLVSFYNNEISEKSEIFDDQFSVERPDGSNFTLKIRSTKLEDSAMYFCASAGLGAGNEQFFGPGTRLTVL.

The rearrangement uses TRBV2 and TRBJ1-5; no reliable D call. V lost 6 bases, J lost 6 bases, and 12 bases lay in between. CDR1 is SNHLY, CDR2 FYNNEI, per germline. This CDR3 spans 13 amino acids. DNA for the CDR3: TGTGCCAGCAGGGGGAGGGAAAGTCAGCCCCAGCATTTT. It is translated as CASRGRESQPQHF. The whole variable domain, filled in from reference TRBV2 and TRBJ1-5, reads EPEVTQTPSHQVTQMGQEVILRCVPISNHLYFYWYRQILGQKVEFLVSFYNNEISEKSEIFDDQFSVERPDGSNFTLKIRSTKLEDSAMYFCASRGRESQPQHFGDGTRLSIL.

The chain employs TRBV6-5 and TRBJ1-2, with 7 bases fitting TRBD1. The germline V gene has CDR1 MNHEY and CDR2 SVGAGI. This CDR3 region has 15 residues. Trimming removed 5 bases from V and 5 bases from J; junction bases left unmatched: 11. DNA for the CDR3: TGTGCCAGCAGTCCTAGGGGGCTCGTACGATATGGCTACACCTTC. Its protein product is CASSPRGLVRYGYTF.

The chain carries TRBV4-3 and TRBJ2-1; 10 bases line up with TRBD2. V dropped 1 base and J dropped 7; count of bases not matched to a gene: 4. The germline CDR1 and CDR2 sequences are LGHNA and YSLEER. The CDR3 spans 15 residues. As DNA, the CDR3 is TGCGCCAGCAGCCAAGGAAAGACTAGCGGGAATGAGCAGTTCTTC. As protein: CASSQGKTSGNEQFF.

The chain's CDR3 is CASSTIDRGSYEQYF. The CDR3 DNA reads TGTGCCAGCAGTACAATAGACAGGGGTTCTTACGAGCAGTACTTC. This sequence joins TRBV28 and TRBJ2-7; 8 nucleotides agree with TRBD1. After removal of 5 bases from V and 4 bases from J, the junction contained 10 bases not matched to a gene. Germline CDR1 is MDHEN and CDR2 is SYDVKM. The CDR3 is 15 amino acids. Full variable domain (remainder filled in from reference TRBV28 and TRBJ2-7): DVKVTQSSRYLVKRTGEKVFLECVQDMDHENMFWYRQDPGLGLRLIYFSYDVKMKEKGDIPEGYSVSREKKERFSLILESASTNQTSMYLCASSTIDRGSYEQYFGPGTRLTVT.

This rearrangement joins TRBV2 to TRBJ2-1; D unresolved. The CDR3 runs to 12 residues. V shed 8 bases and J shed 4 bases, with 9 bases lying between them. Germline assignment: CDR1 SNHLY and CDR2 FYNNEI. The CDR3 bases are TGTGCCAGCGGGCCTAATTACAATGAGCAGTTCTTC. Protein product: CASGPNYNEQFF.

V usage is TRBV5-5 and J usage is TRBJ2-7; tentative D call: TRBD1 (6 bases). Looked up from germline, CDR1 is SGHKS and CDR2 is YYEKEE (reference sequence). The length of the CDR3 is 11 residues. The V end was cut by 7 bases, the J end by 1 base, with 6 bases between. The CDR3 region has the DNA TGTGCCAGCGGACAGTCCTACGAGCAGTACTTC. It encodes CASGQSYEQYF.

V usage is TRBV23-1 and J usage is TRBJ2-7; a weak D match, TRBD1 (6 bases). TRBV23-1 is noted as an ORF with a role that remains uncertain. The CDR3 is 14 amino acids. The germline V and J ends were trimmed by 4 bases and 0 bases, with 10 bases remaining between them. The CDR3 here is CASSLPRGSYEQYF. CDR3 nucleotide sequence: TGCGCCAGCAGTCTCCCCAGGGGCTCCTACGAGCAGTACTTC.

This rearrangement joins TRBV28 to TRBJ2-3; tentative D call: TRBD1 (6 bases). V gave up 5 bases and J gave up 2 bases, with 17 bases separating them. Germline CDR1 and CDR2: MDHEN and SYDVKM. CDR3 length: 16 amino acids. Here the CDR3 reads CASSPQGVGPTDTQYF. CDR3 DNA: TGTGCCAGCAGTCCACAGGGAGTGGGTCCCACAGATACGCAGTATTTT.